The clone carrying this T cell receptor beta chain was recorded a few times. What it binds is not known. Autologous stem cell transplantation was followed by relapse in every patient, and brentuximab vedotin exposure varied. This sample stems from a study of PD-1 blockade in classical Hodgkin lymphoma. Across the whole study: It was nivolumab at 3 mg/kg, given intravenously every 2 weeks, that patients received. Study-wide results and limits: Researchers reported that CD4+ TCR diversity, though not CD8+, rose significantly by C4D1.

The V end lost 1 base, the J end lost 6 bases, and 13 bases lay between the germline ends. Germline V gene lookup returns CDR1 MNHNY and CDR2 SVGAGI (reference sequence). This CDR3 spans 16 amino acids. Sequencing was performed with immunoSEQ multiplex PCR; in TCRdb, only in-frame clones are kept and a portion is missing. The sample has tens of thousands of clones; around three quarters are singletons. The starting material was peripheral blood mononuclear cells (PBMCs), obtained before the second cycle of nivolumab. The J gene is TRBJ1-6, the V gene TRBV6-6; TRBD1 is a possible D gene (6 bases). The receptor was derived from a human donor with classical Hodgkin lymphoma. This CDR3 is CASSYLTGGGNSPLHF. The CDR3 bases are TGTGCCAGCAGTTACTTGACAGGAGGGGGTAATTCACCCCTCCACTTT.